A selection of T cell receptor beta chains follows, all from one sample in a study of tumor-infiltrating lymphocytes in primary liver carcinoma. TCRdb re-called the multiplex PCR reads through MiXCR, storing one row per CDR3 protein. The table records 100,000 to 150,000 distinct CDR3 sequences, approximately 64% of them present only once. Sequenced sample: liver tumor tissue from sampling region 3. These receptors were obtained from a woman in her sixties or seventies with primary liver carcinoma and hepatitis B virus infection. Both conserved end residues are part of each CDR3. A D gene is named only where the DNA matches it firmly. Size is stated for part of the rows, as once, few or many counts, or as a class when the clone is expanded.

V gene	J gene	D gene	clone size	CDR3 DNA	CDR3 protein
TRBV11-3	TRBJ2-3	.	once	TGTGCCAGCAGCCGCCCTGGACGGACAGATAAGCAGTATTTT	CASSRPGRTDKQYF
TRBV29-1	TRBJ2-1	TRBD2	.	TGCACCGTTGAATCTAGCGGGGCCCCCGATGAGCAGTTCTTC	CTVESSGAPDEQFF
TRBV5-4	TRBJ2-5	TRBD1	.	TGTGCCAGCAGCGCGGGACAGGGGATAGAGAGTCAGTACTTC	CASSAGQGIESQYF
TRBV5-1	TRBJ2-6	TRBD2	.	TGCGCCAGCAGCTCCCGGACTAGTATCGGGGCCAACGTCCTGACTTTC	CASSSRTSIGANVLTF
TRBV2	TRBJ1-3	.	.	TGTGCCAGCAGTTTGGACCTTACTCCCATATATTTT	CASSLDLTPIYF
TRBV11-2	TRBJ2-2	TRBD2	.	TGTGTTAGCAGCACAGCGGGAGGCACAACAAACACCGGGGAGTTGTTTTTT	CVSSTAGGTTNTGELFF
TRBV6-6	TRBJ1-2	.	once	TGTGCCAGCAGTTACTCACGGGGTACAGGGTACACCTTC	CASSYSRGTGYTF
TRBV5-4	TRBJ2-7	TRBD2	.	TGTGCCAGCTGCCGGAGCAGCGGGGGCTACGAGCAATACTTC	CASCRSSGGYEQYF
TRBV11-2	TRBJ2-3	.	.	TGTGCCAGCAGCTTAGGGAATCGAAGGGAGGGCACAGATACGCAGTATTTT	CASSLGNRREGTDTQYF
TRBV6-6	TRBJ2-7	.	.	TGTGTCAGCAGTTACTCGGCGGGGACAGCTACCTACGAGCAGTACTTC	CVSSYSAGTATYEQYF
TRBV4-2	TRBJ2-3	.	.	TGTGCCAGCAGCCAAGGGGCTATACTAGATACGCAGTATTTT	CASSQGAILDTQYF
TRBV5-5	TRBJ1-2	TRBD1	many	TGTGCCAGCAGCTTGGGGGTTGGTTTACAGGGGGCGATAACCTATGGCTACACCTTC	CASSLGVGLQGAITYGYTF
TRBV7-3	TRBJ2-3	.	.	TGTGCCAGCAGCATGAGCTCTAGCACAGATACGCAGTATTTT	CASSMSSSTDTQYF
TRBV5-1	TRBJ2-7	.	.	TGCGCCAGCAGGAATACGGCGGAGAGCTCCTACGAGCAGTATTTC	CASRNTAESSYEQYF
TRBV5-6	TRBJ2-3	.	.	TGTGCCAGCAGCGCACCGGGCCTCGAGAATACACAGTATTTT	CASSAPGLENTQYF
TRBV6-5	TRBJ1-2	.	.	TGTGCCAGCAGTTACTCCGTCCAGTTCATAAACTATGGCTACACCTTC	CASSYSVQFINYGYTF
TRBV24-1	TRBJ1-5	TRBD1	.	TGTGCCACCAGTGATCCCGGGATAGGGGGCAATCAGTCCCAGCATTTT	CATSDPGIGGNQSQHF
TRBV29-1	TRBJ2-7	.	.	TGCAGCGCAACCGTGATAGGGAGCTCCTACGAGCAGTACTTC	CSATVIGSSYEQYF
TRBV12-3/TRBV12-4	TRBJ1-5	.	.	TGTGCCGGCAGTTTTTCTAGCCCCAGTCAGCCCCAGCATTTT	CAGSFSSPSQPQHF
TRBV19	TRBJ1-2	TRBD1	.	TGTGCCAGGAGGACAGGGGGGTTTTATGGCTACACCTTC	CARRTGGFYGYTF
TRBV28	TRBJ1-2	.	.	TGTGCCAGCAGTATGGACGGATACTATAGCTACACCTTC	CASSMDGYYSYTF
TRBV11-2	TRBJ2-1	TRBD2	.	TGTGCCAGCAGCCTGGGGCGGGAGCCTGGCCGGGAGCAGTCCTTC	CASSLGREPGREQSF
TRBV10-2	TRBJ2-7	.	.	TGCGCCAGCACTCCTTGGGGTAGGGGGAGGAACGGGACGACCTACGAGCAGTACTTC	CASTPWGRGRNGTTYEQYF
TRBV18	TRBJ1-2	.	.	TGTGCCAGCTCATCAGATTCGTGTGGCTACACCTTC	CASSSDSCGYTF
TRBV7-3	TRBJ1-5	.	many	TGTGCCAGCAGCCCGGACAGCAATCAGCCCCAGCATTTT	CASSPDSNQPQHF
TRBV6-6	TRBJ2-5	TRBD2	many	TGTGCCAGCAGCAACCCACGGACTAGCGGGACGGGAGAGACCCAGTACTTC	CASSNPRTSGTGETQYF
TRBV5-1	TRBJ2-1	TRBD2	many	TGCGCCAGCAGCGCTGGGGGGACTAGCGGGAGAAATGAGCAGTTCTTC	CASSAGGTSGRNEQFF
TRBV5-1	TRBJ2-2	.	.	TGCGCCAGCAGCTTCAGGGCGAGCACCGGGGAGCTGTTTTTT	CASSFRASTGELFF
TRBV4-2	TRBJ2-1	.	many	TGTGCCAGCAGCCAAGATCCGGGAGTCCCCAATGAGCAGTTCTTC	CASSQDPGVPNEQFF
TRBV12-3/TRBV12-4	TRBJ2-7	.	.	TGTGCCAGCAGTTTCAGCCAATGCTACGAGCGGTACTTC	CASSFSQCYERYF
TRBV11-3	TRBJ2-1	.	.	TGTGCCAGTAGCCCCCCCGGAGATTCCAATTACAGTGGGCAGTTCTTC	CASSPPGDSNYSGQFF
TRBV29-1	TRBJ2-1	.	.	TGCAGCGCTTCGCTAGCGTCAGGCGAGGGGCAGTTCTTT	CSASLASGEGQFF